This is a list of T cell receptor beta chains from one sample in a study of PD-L1 blockade in urothelial cancer. Some clones are missing from TCRdb's copy, which holds only in-frame ones; the method was immunoSEQ multiplex PCR. Among roughly 40,000 clones listed, approximately 91% were seen once. The source was PBMCs, collected around atezolizumab (anti-PD-L1) treatment. These receptors all come from a woman in her sixties with urothelial cancer. The conserved cysteine and the conserved F or W are not part of the CDR3 here. Clone size is given for some rows only: seen once, a few or many times, or a class if the clone is expanded.

NA | TRBV4-3 | ASSQPRLAAYTNTGELF
NA | TRBV7-3 | ASSPGSMYNEQF
NA | TRBV29-1 | SVEVSWTDYGYT
NA | TRBV5-6 | ASSLGIAGVGEQY
NA | TRBV5-4 | ASSRTSGRASTGELF
once | TRBV11-2 | ASSFFLQERGTEAF
NA | TRBV6-5 | ASRQGASEKLF
NA | TRBV7-6 | ASSQDRASGTEAF
once | TRBV6-6 | ASTNRLAGGYEQY
NA | TRBV28 | ASSLGRGPRTDTQY
NA | TRBV5-8 | ASSSPGLTTYEQY
NA | TRBV7-9 | ASSLVLGLASGGELF
NA | TRBV28 | ASRPQGENEKLF
NA | TRBV19 | ASSKPGQAYYEQY
once | TRBV4-1 | ASSQLLEGGRETQY
NA | TRBV7-3 | ASSSYWDYRSGMNTEAF
once | TRBV20-1 | SAGGNNEQF
few | TRBV11-1 | ASSPIPDSYNEQF
NA | TRBV7-9 | ASSSRGTGAVDTQY
NA | TRBV5-1 | ASSLEGQGLNEQY
NA | TRBV10-1 | ASSENTNTGELF
NA | TRBV5-5 | ASSLARQGLEGYT
NA | TRBV6-1 | ASSEVAGYNEQF
NA | TRBV5-1 | ASSLRGRDHNEQF
NA | TRBV19 | ASSIHRGPSYEQY
NA | TRBV2 | ASSEVGLAGGQY
once | TRBV19 | ASSTGRLNEKLF
NA | TRBV13 | ASSLGLAGYVGNEQF
NA | TRBV4-1 | ASSPSGQGVAYGYT
NA | TRBV19 | ASSIGPGVYEQY
NA | TRBV28 | ASSLYLASGRNEQF
few | TRBV2 | ASIPWGRGSYEQY
NA | TRBV5-5 | ASTGKTGSIQETQY
NA | TRBV10-3 | AIKGSGQQY
NA | TRBV28 | ASSLFGTSGEQY
NA | TRBV6-1 | ASRRTDTDTQY
NA | TRBV5-1 | ASSLAGIWTSGTDTQY
NA | TRBV28 | ASVTLSQPQH
NA | TRBV12-5 | ASGPYRGYNEQF
NA | TRBV5-1 | ASSFGQGAQWTEAF
NA | TRBV4-2 | ASSQDRVGHAEKLF
NA | TRBV4-1 | ASSLFSSGLVLFAEQY
NA | TRBV2 | ASSFSGTSYEQY
NA | TRBV19 | ASRPGQGVYEQY
NA | TRBV28 | ASSLFGRVSGGNTIY
NA | TRBV28 | ASSLPIAGYTDTQY
NA | TRBV15 | ATSRGDSDTDTQY
NA | TRBV28 | ASSGGRVDEKLF
NA | TRBV7-3 | ASSVSGRALEQY
NA | TRBV28 | ASSSQETQY
once | TRBV29-1 | SVWEGREQF
NA | TRBV27 | ASSINTDTQY
NA | TRBV18 | ASSHKGQGVRYGYT
once | TRBV6-5 | ASRYNEKLF
NA | TRBV11-2 | ASSPDGWTGELF